The next 8 T cell receptor beta chains were all read from a single sample in a study of blood T cell repertoires in COVID-19. Generated by immunoSEQ multiplex PCR, the TCRdb table keeps only in-frame clones and is missing some. The sample lists a few hundred thousand clones; approximately 83% were seen once. The sample consisted of PBMCs or T cells enriched from blood (not recorded which). These receptors were collected from a man aged 25 to 40 who had recovered from COVID-19.

The chain recombines TRBV3-1 (or the pseudogene TRBV3-2) with TRBJ1-1, with TRBD1 matching 11 bases. The CDR3 extends over 16 amino acids. Germline V gives CDR1 LGHDT, CDR2 YNNKEL (reference sequence). V was clipped by 0 bases and J by 5 bases; unmatched bases: 5. CDR3 sequence: CASSQDPDRGRTEAFF. In DNA form, the CDR3 reads TGTGCCAGCAGCCAAGACCCGGACAGGGGGCGAACTGAAGCTTTCTTT.

This rearrangement joins TRBV12-3 or TRBV12-4 to TRBJ1-1; D uncertain. The CDR3 spans 12 residues. V was trimmed by 6 bases and J by 0 bases, leaving 5 bases between them. CDR3 bases: TGTGCCAGCAGGTATATGAACACTGAAGCTTTCTTT. It translates to CASRYMNTEAFF.

This clone was observed a single time. V is TRBV29-1 and J is TRBJ2-5; D is perhaps TRBD1 (6 bases). With 4 bases removed from V and 4 bases from J, the gap between germline ends came to 10 bases. Germline loops: CDR1 SQVTM, CDR2 ANQGSEA. The CDR3 spans 12 residues. This CDR3 is CSVVNRVETQYF. The CDR3 coding sequence is TGCAGCGTTGTCAACAGGGTAGAGACCCAGTACTTC.

The gene calls are TRBV4-3 and TRBJ2-7; 10 bases fit TRBD1. Germline V gene lookup returns CDR1 LGHNA and CDR2 YSLEER. This CDR3 is built from 15 residues. V was pared by 5 bases and J by 2 bases, with 6 bases of the junction left unmatched. As DNA, the CDR3 is TGCGCCAGCAGCTCCCGGGACAGGGGCCCCTACGAGCAGTACTTC. It encodes CASSSRDRGPYEQYF.

This chain uses TRBV4-3 with TRBJ2-6; TRBD1 is a possible D gene (7 bases). Germline assignment: CDR1 LGHNA and CDR2 YSLEER. The CDR3 is 18 amino acids. The ends were cut back, 4 bases at V and 0 bases at J, with 16 bases in the middle. The DNA of the CDR3 is TGCGCCAGCAGCCCATGGAGGGGGCCTCACTCTGGGGCCAACGTCCTGACTTTC. Amino acid sequence: CASSPWRGPHSGANVLTF.

This chain joins TRBV7-6 and TRBJ2-3; 10 bases are shared with TRBD1. Germline V CDR1 and CDR2: SGHVS, FNYEAQ. The junction had 12 bases not matched to a gene; V was cut back by 2 bases and J by 4 bases. The CDR3 loop spans 18 amino acids. The chain's CDR3 is CASSLNFGGQGISDTQYF. The DNA of the CDR3 is TGTGCCAGCAGCTTAAATTTCGGGGGACAGGGGATATCAGATACGCAGTATTTT.

DNA for the CDR3: TGTGCCAGTAGTATAGGGACTTCAAGAGTCGACCAGCCCCAGCATTTT. As protein: CASSIGTSRVDQPQHF. V is TRBV19 and J is TRBJ1-5; no clear D gene. The CDR3 spans 16 residues. Germline V CDR1 and CDR2: LNHDA, SQIVND (reference sequence). V lost 1 base to trimming and J lost 7 bases, with 17 bases between them.

Notes on this clone: The same CDR3 can be traced to other DNA sequences in this sample. The chain employs TRBV12-3 or TRBV12-4 and TRBJ2-7; D is possibly TRBD2 (6 bases). The V and J ends lost 3 bases and 4 bases respectively, with 7 bases between them. The CDR3 consists of 12 residues. CDR3 bases: TGTGCCAGCAGTTTTGGGGGGTACGAGCAGTACTTC. This gives the protein CASSFGGYEQYF.